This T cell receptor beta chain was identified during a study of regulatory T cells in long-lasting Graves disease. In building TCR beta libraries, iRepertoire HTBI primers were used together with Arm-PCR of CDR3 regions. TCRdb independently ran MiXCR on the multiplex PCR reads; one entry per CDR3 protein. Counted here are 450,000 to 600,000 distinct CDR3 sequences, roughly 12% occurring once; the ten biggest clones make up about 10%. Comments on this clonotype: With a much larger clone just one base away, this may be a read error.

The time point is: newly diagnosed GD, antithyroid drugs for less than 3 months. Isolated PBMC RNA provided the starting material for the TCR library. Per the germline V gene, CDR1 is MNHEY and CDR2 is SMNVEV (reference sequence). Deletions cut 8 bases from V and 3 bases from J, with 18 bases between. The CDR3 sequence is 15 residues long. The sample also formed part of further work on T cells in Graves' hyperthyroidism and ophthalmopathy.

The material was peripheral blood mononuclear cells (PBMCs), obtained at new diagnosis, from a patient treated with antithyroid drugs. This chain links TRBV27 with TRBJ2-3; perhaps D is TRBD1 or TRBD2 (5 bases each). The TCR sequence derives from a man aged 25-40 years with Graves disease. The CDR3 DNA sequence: TGTGCCAGCCGGCCCGAGGGGTCCAGAACAGATACGCAGTATTTT. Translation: CASRPEGSRTDTQYF.